This record concerns one T cell receptor (beta chain) sequence. This clonotype showed up just a few times. There is no known antigen for this receptor. No base quality values were provided; no much bigger clone lies one nucleotide off. This specimen belongs to a study of regulatory T cells in long-lasting Graves disease listed by TCRdb under 2021. Regarding the complete study: Newly diagnosed Graves' disease patients had taken antithyroid drugs for less than 3 months. This study used TCR sequencing and RNA sequencing of peripheral blood to compare persistent Graves' disease patients against newly diagnosed Graves' disease patients. The study was conducted in China and was registered as a clinical trial. A total of roughly 35 samples underwent TCR sequencing: around 13 from persistent and around 20 from newly diagnosed Graves' disease patients. Paper-wide results and their limitations: Persistent disease showed preferential use of TRBV28, TRBJ1-2 and TRBJ2-5, whereas newly diagnosed disease favored TRBV20-1 and TRBJ2-1. The authors noted that the small sample size was a limitation that may lower accuracy. Sequencing and analysis were limited to the TCR beta chain. Persistent patients shared more public clonotypes among themselves (around 2,800) than newly diagnosed patients did (about 970). Because the primary lesion, thyroid tissue, could not be accessed, the study looked at peripheral blood alone. Compared with newly diagnosed patients, patients with persistent Graves' disease had lower TCR Shannon entropy and fewer highly expanded clones, which suggests clonal expansion.

The germline V gene (reference sequence) specifies DFQATT as CDR1 and SNEGSKA as CDR2. Counted from cysteine to phenylalanine, this CDR3 has 18 amino acids. Left in the record is the CDR3 DNA by itself, 54 bases read in frame from the first base. Ends trimmed: V by 1 base, J by 0 bases; bases unmatched to a gene: 11. The sample's time point label, decoded: newly diagnosed GD, antithyroid drugs for less than 3 months. For both TCR sequencing and RNA sequencing, RNA was extracted from PBMCs in TRIzol. Graves' disease was diagnosed according to American Thyroid Association guidelines. Recruitment of patients was carried out at an endocrinology department in Xi'an, China. From each patient, approximately 9.9 milliliters of peripheral blood was collected into an EDTA anticoagulant tube. Ficoll Paque Plus density gradient separation was used to isolate PBMCs, and no further T cell sorting was done. RNA quality was checked with an Agilent 2100 Bioanalyzer and agarose gel, and concentration with a NanoDrop 2000.

The library was built by means of multiplex PCR. For sequencing, an Illumina HiSeq 4000 was employed. iRepertoire HTBI primers and Arm-PCR amplification of CDR3 regions were used to construct TCR beta libraries. PCR products were gel purified before sequencing. Under the source paper's analysis protocol: Across samples, around 58 TRBV and 13 to 15 TRBJ segments were identified and used for gene usage analysis of CDR3 amino acid clonotypes. Filtered high-quality paired reads were merged into contigs using COPE and FqMerger. BLAST was used to align contigs to IMGT TRBV, TRBD and TRBJ reference genes, with CDR3 defined following IMGT. Highly expanded clones were defined as clonotypes with a frequency above 0.1%. Repertoire diversity was measured by Shannon entropy, and V-J evenness by the Gini coefficient. Public clonotypes were defined as clonotypes shared by more than one individual. The public reads were reprocessed in TCRdb via fastp at Q25 and MiXCR, keeping in-frame beta chains. Every CDR3 protein is listed once, alongside the most common genes and DNA of its rows. The V and J calls follow TCRdb's processing rather than the paper's. Within this sample are roughly 350,000 distinct CDR3 sequences, with 15% to 20% of them counted one time only. The top ten hold 20% of the sample.

The sample was also linked to a second study, of T cells in Graves' hyperthyroidism and ophthalmopathy. As that second paper reports: A patient counted as having stable Graves' hyperthyroidism if no progression to ophthalmopathy occurred over 18 months of follow-up. Hyperthyroidism patients were newly diagnosed, with disease duration under 2 months, and aged 18 to 65 years. Any patient with an uncontrolled infection, another autoimmune disease, pregnancy or lactation was excluded. Diagnoses were based on clinical symptoms, serum thyroxine and TRAb, thyroid ultrasound and orbital computed tomography. A first-round RT-PCR of the TCR CDR3 used the HTBI primer set with the Qiagen OneStep RT-PCR kit. Most expanded thyroid clonotypes (frequency above 0.001) were also detected in blood, a finding suggesting that blood repertoires may reflect thyroid immune responses. A model built on a 13 V-J signature distinguished ophthalmopathy from stable hyperthyroidism, reaching roughly 88% sensitivity and 81% to 83% specificity in cross-validation and 80%/75% in testing. In validation, the model predicted progression to ophthalmopathy a median of about 6.8 months before onset, with approximately 70% sensitivity and about 72% specificity. To identify TCR V-J signatures that set the groups apart, the researchers used a discovery cohort of 100 or so patients, made up of roughly 45 with Graves' ophthalmopathy and some 55 with stable Graves' hyperthyroidism. An independent validation cohort of under 20 hyperthyroidism patients and about 16 patients who later progressed to ophthalmopathy tested prospective prediction of ophthalmopathy. The approximately 98 discovery patients were randomly divided into training and test sets at a 7:3 ratio. In addition, the study compared T-cell repertoires in thyroid tissue and in blood from six Graves' hyperthyroidism patients. After blood sampling, hyperthyroidism patients were treated with methimazole at a starting dose of 30 mg daily, and ophthalmopathy patients were treated with high-dose intravenous methylprednisolone. Libraries were constructed in a second round of multiplex PCR, after which size selection and purification were performed. Sequencing of the libraries was done on an Illumina HiSeq2000 using paired-end 100 bp reads. SOAPnuke was used to process the raw data, throwing out any read that contained adapters or uncalled bases, had a mean Phred below 15, or lacked an exact constant-primer or identifier match. COPE v1.2.5 was used to merge high-quality paired reads, and clonotypes were defined as unique nucleotide sequences. MiTCR v1.1 was used to align clonotypes to the IMGT TRBV, TRBD and TRBJ reference segments. Only V-J combinations with frequency above 0.0001, covering roughly 99% of repertoires, were analysed. The TCS score was defined as F50 (clonal expansion) divided by E x V (chaos), with BLOSUM62-based TCRdist calculated between CDR3 peptides within each V-J. Welch's t-statistics and random forest reduced fewer than 600 V-J features to roughly 13, which were used in a naive Bayes classifier (R e1071). No statistical method was used to fix the sample size in advance, and group allocation was not hidden from the investigators. The paper describes TCR Vbeta CDR3 sequencing of 135 peripheral blood samples, made up of around 41 ophthalmopathy patients, roughly 72 hyperthyroidism patients and 17 progressor patients.

The sequenced sample was peripheral blood mononuclear cells (PBMCs), obtained at new diagnosis, from a patient treated with antithyroid drugs. The TCR comes from a woman aged 18-35 years with Graves disease. Donor details come from another sample of the same person, matched by shared clones. The V gene is TRBV20-1 and the J gene is TRBJ2-3; TRBD2 aligns with 9 central bases. The nucleotide sequence reads as follows: TGCAGTGCTAGAGCTGCTAGCGGGGAGTATACTAGCACAGATACGCAGTATTTT. Its translation reads: CSARAASGEYTSTDTQYF.